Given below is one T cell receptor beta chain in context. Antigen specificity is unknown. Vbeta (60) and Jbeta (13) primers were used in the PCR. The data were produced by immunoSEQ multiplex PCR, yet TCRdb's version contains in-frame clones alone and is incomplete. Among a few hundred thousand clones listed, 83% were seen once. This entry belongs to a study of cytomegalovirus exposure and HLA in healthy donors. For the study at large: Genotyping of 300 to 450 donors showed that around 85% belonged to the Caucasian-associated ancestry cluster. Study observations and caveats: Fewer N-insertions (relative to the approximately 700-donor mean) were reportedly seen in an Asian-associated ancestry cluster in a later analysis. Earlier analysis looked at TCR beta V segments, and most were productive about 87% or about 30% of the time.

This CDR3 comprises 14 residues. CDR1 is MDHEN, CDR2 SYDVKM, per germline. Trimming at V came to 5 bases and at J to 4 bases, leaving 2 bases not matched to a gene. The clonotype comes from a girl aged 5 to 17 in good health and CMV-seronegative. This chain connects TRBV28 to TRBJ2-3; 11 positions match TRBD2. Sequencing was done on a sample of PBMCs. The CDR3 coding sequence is TGTGCCAGCAGTGTAGCGGGAGGGGCAGATACGCAGTATTTT. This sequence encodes CASSVAGGADTQYF.